This T cell receptor (beta chain) was captured in a study of somatic mutations in cytotoxic T cells in rheumatoid arthritis. Overall study findings and caveats: Compared with age-matched healthy controls, rheumatoid arthritis patients did not differ significantly in CD8+ T-cell clonality. Rheumatoid arthritis patients, but not healthy controls, exhibited increasing CD8+ clonality with age.

Positive magnetic bead selection isolated CD4+ and CD8+ cells, and flow cytometry checked purity. Concerning this clone itself: Antigen unknown.

Using immunoSEQ multiplex PCR, the repertoire was profiled, and TCRdb retains in-frame clones only, with some absent. This table holds 10,000 or so clones, approximately 80% found once. The TCR originated in an adult with rheumatoid arthritis. Sequences were obtained from CD8+ T cells sorted from blood.

CDR3 sequence: CASSYSGGTTDTQYF. As DNA, the CDR3 is TGTGCCAGCAGTTATAGCGGGGGCACCACAGATACGCAGTATTTT. This chain joins TRBV6-5 and TRBJ2-3, with 9 positions matching TRBD2. The V segment lost 3 bases and the J segment 2 bases; nucleotides outside the gene matches: 3. The germline CDR1 and CDR2 sequences are MNHEY and SVGAGI. The CDR3 length is 15 residues.